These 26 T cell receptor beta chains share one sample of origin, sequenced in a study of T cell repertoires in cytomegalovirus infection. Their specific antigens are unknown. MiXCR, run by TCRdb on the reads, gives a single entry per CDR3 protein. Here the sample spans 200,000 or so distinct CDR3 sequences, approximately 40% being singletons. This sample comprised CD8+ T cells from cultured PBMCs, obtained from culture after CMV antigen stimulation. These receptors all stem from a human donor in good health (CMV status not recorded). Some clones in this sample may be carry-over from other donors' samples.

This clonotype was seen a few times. This chain's CDR3 is CAWSVLAGVKRNEQFF. Written as DNA, the CDR3 is TGTGCCTGGAGTGTACTGGCGGGAGTAAAGCGTAATGAGCAGTTCTTC. The rearrangement links TRBV30 to TRBJ2-1; 7 bases line up with TRBD2. Germline CDR1 GTSNPN, CDR2 SVGIG (reference sequence). The CDR3 extends over 16 amino acids. V lost 0 bases to trimming and J lost 7 bases; unmatched junction nucleotides: 12. Full variable domain (remainder filled in from reference TRBV30 and TRBJ2-1): SQTIHQWPATLVQPVGSPLSLECTVEGTSNPNLYWYRQAAGRGLQLLFYSVGIGQISSEVPQNLSASRPQDRQFILSSKKLLLSDSGFYLCAWSVLAGVKRNEQFFGPGTRLTVL.

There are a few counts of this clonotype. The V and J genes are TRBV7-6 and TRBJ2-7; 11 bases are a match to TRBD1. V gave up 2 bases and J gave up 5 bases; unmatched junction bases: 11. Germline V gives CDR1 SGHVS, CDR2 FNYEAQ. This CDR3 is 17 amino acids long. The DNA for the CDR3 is TGTGCCAGCAGCTTACGAACCCGGGACAGGGGGGTGGACGAGCAGTACTTC. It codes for CASSLRTRDRGVDEQYF.

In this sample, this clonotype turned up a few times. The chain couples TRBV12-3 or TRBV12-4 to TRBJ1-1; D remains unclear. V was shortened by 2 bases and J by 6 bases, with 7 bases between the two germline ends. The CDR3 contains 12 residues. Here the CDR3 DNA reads TGTGCCAGCAGTTTATCTGGGTCTGAAGCTTTCTTT. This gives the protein CASSLSGSEAFF.

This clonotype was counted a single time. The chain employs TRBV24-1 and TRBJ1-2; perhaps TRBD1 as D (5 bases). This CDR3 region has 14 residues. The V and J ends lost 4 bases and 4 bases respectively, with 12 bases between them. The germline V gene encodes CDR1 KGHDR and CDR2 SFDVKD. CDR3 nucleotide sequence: TGTGCCACCAGTGACTCTGACAGTACCTATGGCTACACCTTC. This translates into CATSDSDSTYGYTF.

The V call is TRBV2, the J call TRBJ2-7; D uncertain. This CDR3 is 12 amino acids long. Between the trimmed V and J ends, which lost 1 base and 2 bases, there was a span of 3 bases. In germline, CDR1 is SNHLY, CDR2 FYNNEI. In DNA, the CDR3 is TGTGCCAGCAGTGAAGAGGCCTACGAGCAGTACTTC. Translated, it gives CASSEEAYEQYF. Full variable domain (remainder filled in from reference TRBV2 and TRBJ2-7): EPEVTQTPSHQVTQMGQEVILRCVPISNHLYFYWYRQILGQKVEFLVSFYNNEISEKSEIFDDQFSVERPDGSNFTLKIRSTKLEDSAMYFCASSEEAYEQYFGPGTRLTVT.

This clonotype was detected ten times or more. For the CDR3, the DNA is TGTGCCAGCACCTCCCCGAGGCAGCGGAACACAGATACGCAGTATTTT. This translates into CASTSPRQRNTDTQYF. This rearrangement joins TRBV7-2 to TRBJ2-3; possibly TRBD2 for D (5 bases). CDR3 length: 16 residues. Germline assignment: CDR1 SGHTA and CDR2 FQGNSA. V was shortened by 7 bases and J by 2 bases, with 19 bases between the two germline ends.

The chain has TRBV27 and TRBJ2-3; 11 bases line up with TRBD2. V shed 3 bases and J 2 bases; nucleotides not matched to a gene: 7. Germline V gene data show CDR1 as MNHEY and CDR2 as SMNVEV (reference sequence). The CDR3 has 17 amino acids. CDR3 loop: CASSLTGTSGNTDTQYF. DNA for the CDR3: TGTGCCAGCAGTTTGACCGGGACTAGCGGCAACACAGATACGCAGTATTTT.

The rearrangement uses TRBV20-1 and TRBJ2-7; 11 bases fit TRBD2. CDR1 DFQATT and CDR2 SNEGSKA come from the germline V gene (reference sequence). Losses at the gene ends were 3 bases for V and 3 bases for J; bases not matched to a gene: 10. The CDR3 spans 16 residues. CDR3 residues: CSARELLAGVNYEQYF. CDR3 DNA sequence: TGCAGTGCTAGGGAACTACTAGCGGGGGTGAACTACGAGCAGTACTTC.

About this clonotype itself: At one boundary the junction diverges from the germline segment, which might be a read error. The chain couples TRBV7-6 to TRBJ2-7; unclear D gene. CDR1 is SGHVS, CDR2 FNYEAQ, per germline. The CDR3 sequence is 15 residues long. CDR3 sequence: CASSLGDGLPYGQYF. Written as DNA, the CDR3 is TGTGCCAGCAGCTTAGGAGATGGCCTACCCTACGGGCAGTACTTC.

CDR3: CASTLSGGAYNEQFF. The CDR3 DNA follows: TGTGCCAGCACCCTTAGCGGGGGGGCCTACAATGAGCAGTTCTTC. This chain uses TRBV11-2 with TRBJ2-1, with 11 nucleotides matching TRBD2. Germline V gene lookup returns CDR1 SGHAT and CDR2 FQNNGV. This CDR3 contains 15 residues. Trimming cost V 7 bases and J 2 bases; bases outside gene matches: 4.

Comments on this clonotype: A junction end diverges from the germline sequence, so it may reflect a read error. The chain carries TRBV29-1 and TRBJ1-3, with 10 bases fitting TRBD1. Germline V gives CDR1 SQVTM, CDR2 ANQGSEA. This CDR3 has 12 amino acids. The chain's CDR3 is CSVDPDRGETIF. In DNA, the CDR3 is TGCAGCGTTGACCCGGACAGGGGGGAGACGATTTTT.

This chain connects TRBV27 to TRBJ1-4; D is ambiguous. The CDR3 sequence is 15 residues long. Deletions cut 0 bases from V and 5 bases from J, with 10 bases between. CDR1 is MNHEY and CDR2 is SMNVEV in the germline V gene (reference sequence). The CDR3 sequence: CASSLSAGLNEKLFF. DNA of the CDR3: TGTGCCAGCAGTTTATCCGCAGGCCTGAATGAAAAACTGTTTTTT.

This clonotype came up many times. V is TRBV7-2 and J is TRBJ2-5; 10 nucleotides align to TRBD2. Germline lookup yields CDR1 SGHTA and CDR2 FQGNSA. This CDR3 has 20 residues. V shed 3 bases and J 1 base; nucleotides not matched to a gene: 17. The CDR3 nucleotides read TGTGCCAGCAGCTTTCCACAGGGCAGCGGGAGGGCCCTAATCCAAGAGACCCAGTACTTC. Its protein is CASSFPQGSGRALIQETQYF.

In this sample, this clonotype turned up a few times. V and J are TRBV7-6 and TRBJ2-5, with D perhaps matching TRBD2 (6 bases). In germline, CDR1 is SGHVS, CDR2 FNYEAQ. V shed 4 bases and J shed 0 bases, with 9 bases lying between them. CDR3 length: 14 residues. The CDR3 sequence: CASSSLAYQETQYF. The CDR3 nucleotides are TGTGCCAGCAGCTCGCTAGCGTACCAAGAGACCCAGTACTTC. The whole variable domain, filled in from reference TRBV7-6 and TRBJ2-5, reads GAGVSQSPRYKVTKRGQDVALRCDPISGHVSLYWYRQALGQGPEFLTYFNYEAQQDKSGLPNDRFSAERPEGSISTLTIQRTEQRDSAMYRCASSSLAYQETQYFGPGTRLLVL.

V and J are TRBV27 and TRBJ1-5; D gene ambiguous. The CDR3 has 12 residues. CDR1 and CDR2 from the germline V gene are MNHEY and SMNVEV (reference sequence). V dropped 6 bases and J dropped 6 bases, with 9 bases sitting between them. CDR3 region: CASRTGFQPQHF. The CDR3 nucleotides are TGTGCCAGCAGGACTGGTTTTCAGCCCCAGCATTTT.

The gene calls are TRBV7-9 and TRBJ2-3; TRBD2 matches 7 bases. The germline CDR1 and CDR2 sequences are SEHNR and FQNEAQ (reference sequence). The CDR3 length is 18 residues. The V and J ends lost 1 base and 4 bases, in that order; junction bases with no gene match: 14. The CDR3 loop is CASSLVTGDTSEADTQYF. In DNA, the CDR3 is TGTGCCAGCAGCTTAGTCACGGGGGATACTAGCGAAGCAGATACGCAGTATTTT.

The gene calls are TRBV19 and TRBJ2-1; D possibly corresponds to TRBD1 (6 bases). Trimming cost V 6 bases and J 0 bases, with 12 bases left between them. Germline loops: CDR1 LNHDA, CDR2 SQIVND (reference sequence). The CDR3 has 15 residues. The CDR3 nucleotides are TGTGCCAGTAGCGCCCAGGACAGCTCCTACAATGAGCAGTTCTTC. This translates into CASSAQDSSYNEQFF.

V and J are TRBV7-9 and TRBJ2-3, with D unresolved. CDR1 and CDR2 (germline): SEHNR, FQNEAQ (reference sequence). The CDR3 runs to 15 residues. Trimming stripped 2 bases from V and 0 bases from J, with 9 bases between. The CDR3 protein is CASSLIASSTDTQYF. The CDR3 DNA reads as TGTGCCAGCAGCTTAATAGCCTCTAGCACAGATACGCAGTATTTT. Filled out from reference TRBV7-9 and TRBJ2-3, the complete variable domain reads DTGVSQNPRHKITKRGQNVTFRCDPISEHNRLYWYRQTLGQGPEFLTYFQNEAQLEKSRLLSDRFSAERPKGSFSTLEIQRTEQGDSAMYLCASSLIASSTDTQYFGPGTRLTVL.

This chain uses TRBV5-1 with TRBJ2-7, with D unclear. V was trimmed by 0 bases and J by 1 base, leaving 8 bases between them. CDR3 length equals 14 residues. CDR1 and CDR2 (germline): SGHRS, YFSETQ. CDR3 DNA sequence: TGCGCCAGCAGCTTGGCTGACCCTTCCTACGAGCAGTACTTC. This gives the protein CASSLADPSYEQYF.

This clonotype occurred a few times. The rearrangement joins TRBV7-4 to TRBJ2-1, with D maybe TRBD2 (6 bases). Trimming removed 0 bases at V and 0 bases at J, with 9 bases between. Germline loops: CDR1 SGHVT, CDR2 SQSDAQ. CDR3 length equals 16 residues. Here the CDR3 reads CASSLAWTTSYNEQFF. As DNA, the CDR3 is TGTGCCAGCAGCTTAGCCTGGACTACCTCCTACAATGAGCAGTTCTTC.

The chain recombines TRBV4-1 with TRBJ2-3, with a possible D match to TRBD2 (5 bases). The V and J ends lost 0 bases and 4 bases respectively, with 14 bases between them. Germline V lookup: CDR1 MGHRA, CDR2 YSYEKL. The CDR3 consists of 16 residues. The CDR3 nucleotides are TGCGCCAGCAGCCAAGACGAATTAGGAGGTGCAGATACGCAGTATTTT. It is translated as CASSQDELGGADTQYF.

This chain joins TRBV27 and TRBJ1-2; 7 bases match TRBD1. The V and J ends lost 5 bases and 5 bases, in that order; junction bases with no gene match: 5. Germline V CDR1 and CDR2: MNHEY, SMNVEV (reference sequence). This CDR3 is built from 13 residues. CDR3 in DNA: TGTGCCAGCAGTCCGGGACAGATATATGGCTACACCTTC. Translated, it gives CASSPGQIYGYTF.

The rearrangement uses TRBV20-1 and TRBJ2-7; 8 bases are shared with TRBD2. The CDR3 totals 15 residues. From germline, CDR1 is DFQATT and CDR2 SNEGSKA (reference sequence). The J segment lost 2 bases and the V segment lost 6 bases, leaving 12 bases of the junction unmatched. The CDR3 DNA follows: TGCAGTGCCCGAGGGCTCGTAGCGGGGACCTACGAGCAGTACTTC. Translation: CSARGLVAGTYEQYF.

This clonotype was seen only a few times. The CDR3, as DNA: TGTGCCAGCAGTCGTACTGACAGGGGTGGGGAGGACACTGAAGCTTTCTTT. This codes for CASSRTDRGGEDTEAFF. The V call is TRBV2, the J call TRBJ1-1, with 8 positions matching TRBD1. Germline CDR1 SNHLY, CDR2 FYNNEI. The CDR3 loop spans 17 amino acids. The V and J ends lost 5 bases and 3 bases, in that order; junction bases with no gene match: 14.

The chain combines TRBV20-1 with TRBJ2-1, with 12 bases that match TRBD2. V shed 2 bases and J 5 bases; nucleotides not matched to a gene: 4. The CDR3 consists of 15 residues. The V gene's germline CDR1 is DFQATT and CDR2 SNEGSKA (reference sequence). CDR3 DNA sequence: TGCAGTGCTAGACCACTAGCGGGGGGCCACAATGAGCAGTTCTTC. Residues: CSARPLAGGHNEQFF.

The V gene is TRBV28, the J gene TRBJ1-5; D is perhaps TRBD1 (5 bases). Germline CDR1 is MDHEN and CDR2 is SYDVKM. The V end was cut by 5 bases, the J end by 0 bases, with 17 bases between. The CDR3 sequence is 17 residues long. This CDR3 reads CASSLSGGGDSNQPQHF. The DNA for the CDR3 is TGTGCCAGCAGTCTCAGTGGGGGAGGGGATAGCAATCAGCCCCAGCATTTT.